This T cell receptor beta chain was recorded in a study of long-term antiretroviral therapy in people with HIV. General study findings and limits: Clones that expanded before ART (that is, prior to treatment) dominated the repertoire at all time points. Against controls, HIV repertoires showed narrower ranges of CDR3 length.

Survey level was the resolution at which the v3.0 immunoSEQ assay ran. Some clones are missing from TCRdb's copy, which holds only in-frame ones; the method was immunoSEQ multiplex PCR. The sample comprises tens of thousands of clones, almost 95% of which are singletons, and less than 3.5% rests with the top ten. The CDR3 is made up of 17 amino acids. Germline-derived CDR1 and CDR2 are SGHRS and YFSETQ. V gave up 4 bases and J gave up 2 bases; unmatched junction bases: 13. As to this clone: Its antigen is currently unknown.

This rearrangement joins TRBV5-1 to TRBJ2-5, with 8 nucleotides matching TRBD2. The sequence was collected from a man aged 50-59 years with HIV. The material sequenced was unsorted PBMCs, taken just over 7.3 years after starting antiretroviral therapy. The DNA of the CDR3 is TGCGCCAGCAGCCCTCTCAGCGGGGGACGTCTACAAGAGACCCAGTACTTC. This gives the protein CASSPLSGGRLQETQYF.